This T cell receptor (beta chain) was identified during a study of OX40 agonist ivuxolimab in advanced cancers. About the research overall: A history of anti-PD-1, anti-PD-L1 or anti-CTLA-4 therapy was acceptable, and around 36% had some. The study reported partial responses in three patients: one hepatocellular carcinoma, two cutaneous melanoma. Study results and caveats: Patients who responded partially at 0.1-3.0 mg/kg showed clonal expansion ranking among the lowest. Low normalized T-cell clonal expansion was additionally recorded for some nonresponders.

This CDR3 contains 18 residues. The junction had 17 bases not matched to a gene; V was cut back by 7 bases and J by 5 bases. Per germline, CDR1 MNHEY and CDR2 SMNVEV (reference sequence). About this clone itself: The antigen is unknown.

Profiling relied on immunoSEQ multiplex PCR, and the TCRdb table lists in-frame clones only, not all of them. Here the sample spans about 73,000 clones, more than 80% being singletons. The sequenced sample was CD4+ or CD8+ T cells sorted from blood, obtained in a trial of the OX40 agonist ivuxolimab. The chain links TRBV27 to TRBJ2-2; 9 positions agree with TRBD2. This TCR came from an adult with an advanced solid tumor such as melanoma, head and neck, liver or kidney cancer. As DNA, the CDR3 is TGTGCCAGCACCCCGGGTAGCGGGAGAAGATCCGGGACCGGGGAGCTGTTTTTT. This sequence encodes CASTPGSGRRSGTGELFF.